This T cell receptor beta chain appears in the sequencing data of a study of blood T cell repertoires in COVID-19. About the research overall: Both acute and convalescent COVID-19 samples were obtained from the United States, Italy and Spain. PBMCs, B-cell-depleted T cells, or T cells provided the cDNA or gDNA that made up the material.

V gave up 4 bases and J gave up 0 bases, with 13 bases separating them. This CDR3 is 16 amino acids long. Germline V CDR1 and CDR2: MNHNS, SASEGT. Original methodology: Reference gene primer amplification gave estimated nucleated cell counts. Assay: immunoSEQ multiplex PCR; the TCRdb copy retains only in-frame clones and omits some. Clone size and V and J calls were adopted from that table, with D and trimming inferred from the DNA. This sample has about 370,000 clones, with 90% found just once. The TCR was taken from a man between 18 and 35 years old with active or convalescent COVID-19. The sample consisted of peripheral blood. The genes are TRBV6-1 and TRBJ1-3; possible D gene TRBD1, 5 bases. This chain's CDR3 is CASSVGQGLSGNTIYF. In nucleotides, the CDR3 is TGTGCCAGCAGTGTCGGGCAGGGCCTCTCTGGAAACACCATATATTTT.